These T cell receptor beta chains were read from a single sample in a study of cytomegalovirus exposure and HLA in healthy donors. Measured with immunoSEQ multiplex PCR; TCRdb has only the in-frame clones, and not every one. The sample includes fewer than 85,000 clones, approximately 90% of them seen just once. Sample: PBMCs. The receptors here all came from a woman aged 18-29 years in good health and CMV-seropositive. The CDR3 runs from the conserved cysteine through the conserved F or W. Each record gives: clone size, D gene, V gene, J gene, CDR3 DNA, CDR3 protein. D genes are given only for firm matches. Some rows mark clone size as missing; the rest say once, few, many or name a class of expanded clone.

>NA|TRBD1|TRBV29-1|TRBJ2-7
TGCAGCGTTGAAGGTGGACAGGGGAGAACCTACGAGCAGTACTTC
CSVEGGQGRTYEQYF
>NA|NA|TRBV9|TRBJ2-7
TGTGCCAGCAGCCGGGACTCATCCTACGAGCAGTACTTC
CASSRDSSYEQYF
>NA|TRBD2|TRBV7-9|TRBJ2-5
TGTGCCAGCAGCCCGACTAGCGGGAGGGCCAGTGAGACCCAGTACTTC
CASSPTSGRASETQYF
>NA|NA|TRBV27|TRBJ2-3
TGTGCCAGCAGTTTAGCGGGGCGAAACACAGATACGCAGTATTTT
CASSLAGRNTDTQYF
>NA|NA|TRBV13|TRBJ1-1
TGTGCCAGCAACCTAGGTAGGATCAGGGACACTGAAGCTTTCTTT
CASNLGRIRDTEAFF
>NA|TRBD2|TRBV18|TRBJ2-7
TGTGCCAGCTCGCTGGGGACTAGCGGACTATCCTACGAGCAGTACTTC
CASSLGTSGLSYEQYF
>NA|TRBD1|TRBV10-3|TRBJ1-2
TGTGCCATCAGCTTGGACAGGGGAGGCTATGGCTACACCTTC
CAISLDRGGYGYTF
>NA|TRBD1|TRBV28|TRBJ1-3
TGTGCCAGCGAAAGGGACAGGTACTCTGGAAACACCATATATTTT
CASERDRYSGNTIYF
>many|TRBD1|TRBV6-1|TRBJ1-5
TGTGCCAGCAGTCCAGGACAGGAAAATCAGCCCCAGCATTTT
CASSPGQENQPQHF
>NA|NA|TRBV10-2|TRBJ2-7
TGCGCCAGCAGACAGGGCCGGATATACGAGCAGTACTTC
CASRQGRIYEQYF
>NA|TRBD1|TRBV2|TRBJ1-2
TGTGCCAGCAGTGCCTTAGGGGACAGGGGTTGGAGTGGCTATGGCTACACCTTC
CASSALGDRGWSGYGYTF
>once|TRBD2|TRBV28|TRBJ2-7
TGTGCCAGCAGGTCTCTAGCGGTAAGCTACGAGCAGTACTTC
CASRSLAVSYEQYF
>NA|NA|TRBV4-1|TRBJ2-7
TGCGCCAGCAGCCAAGCCGGGGCGGGGCCCCTGGAGCAGTACTTC
CASSQAGAGPLEQYF
>NA|NA|TRBV7-9|TRBJ2-5
TGTGCCAGCAGCTTACCAGAGAGGAGCCAGTACTTC
CASSLPERSQYF
>few|TRBD1|TRBV11-2|TRBJ2-7
TGTGCCAGCAGCTTAGTTACCGGGACAGGGCCCTACGAGCAGTACTTC
CASSLVTGTGPYEQYF
>NA|TRBD2|TRBV4-3|TRBJ2-2
TGCGCCAGCAGCCAAGATCGGTGGACTAGCGGGGGGCTCTCGGGCACCGGGGAGCTGTTTTTT
CASSQDRWTSGGLSGTGELFF
>many|NA|TRBV27|TRBJ2-2
TGTGCCAGCCATCCTGACAGTCCGTTATCCACCGGGGAGCTGTTTTTT
CASHPDSPLSTGELFF
>NA|NA|TRBV19|TRBJ1-2
TGTGCCAGTAGCCCTAGAGCAGGGGCCTTAGATGGCTACACCTTC
CASSPRAGALDGYTF
>NA|NA|TRBV9|TRBJ2-7
TGTGCCAGCAGCGTAGGGGCAGGGGTCTCCTACGAGCAGTACTTC
CASSVGAGVSYEQYF
>NA|NA|TRBV4-1|TRBJ2-1
TGCGCCAGCAGCCAAACCAGGGACAATGAGCAGTTCTTC
CASSQTRDNEQFF
>NA|TRBD1|TRBV28|TRBJ2-5
TGTGCCACCGAGGGGGCCAATATGTACCAAGAGACCCAGTACTTC
CATEGANMYQETQYF
>NA|NA|TRBV27|TRBJ2-5
TGTGCCAGCAGTTTAGGGGGGGCCGAGACCCAGTACTTC
CASSLGGAETQYF
>NA|NA|TRBV30|TRBJ1-5
TGTGCCTGGAGGGACACTAGCAATCAGCCCCAGCATTTT
CAWRDTSNQPQHF
>NA|TRBD2|TRBV19|TRBJ2-3
TGTGCCAGTAGTCCGCGACTAGCGGGACGCACAGATACGCAGTATTTT
CASSPRLAGRTDTQYF
>NA|NA|TRBV27|TRBJ1-4
TGTGCCAGCAGGGGACACGCAACTAATGAAAAACTGTTTTTT
CASRGHATNEKLFF
>NA|NA|TRBV28|TRBJ2-1
TGTGCCAGCAGTACTCCGTCCGGGGGATTCAATGAGCAGTTCTTC
CASSTPSGGFNEQFF
>NA|NA|TRBV29-1|TRBJ1-1
TGCAGCGTTTTCGGTAAGAACACTGAAGCTTTCTTT
CSVFGKNTEAFF
>NA|TRBD2|TRBV4-1|TRBJ2-1
TGCGCCAGCAGCCGGACCCCCAGCGGGGGGGACAATGAGCAGTTCTTC
CASSRTPSGGDNEQFF
>once|NA|TRBV28|TRBJ2-5
TGTGCCAGCAGAGACGACCTTCTAGAAAGACAGACCCAGTACTTC
CASRDDLLERQTQYF
>once|TRBD1|TRBV6-6|TRBJ1-1
TGTGCCAGCAGCACGGGACAGGGGTATACTGAAGCTTTCTTT
CASSTGQGYTEAFF
>NA|NA|TRBV10-3|TRBJ2-2
TGTGCCATCCGCCCACAAGCGGGCGGGGAGCTGTTTTTT
CAIRPQAGGELFF
>few|TRBD2|TRBV6-4|TRBJ2-1
TGTGCCAGCAGTGAGTCTAGCGGGACATACAATGAGCAGTTCTTC
CASSESSGTYNEQFF
>NA|NA|TRBV28|TRBJ1-1
TGTGCCAGCACCCTAGGGGCGGGGGAGATACGGGCTGAAGCTTTCTTT
CASTLGAGEIRAEAFF
>NA|TRBD1|TRBV6-1|TRBJ2-5
TGTGCCAGCAGTTTGAGGACAGGGCAAGAGACCCAGTACTTC
CASSLRTGQETQYF
>NA|NA|TRBV2|TRBJ2-7
TGTGCCAGCAGTGCGGAGGGGAGGTACGAGCAGTACTTC
CASSAEGRYEQYF
>once|TRBD1|TRBV25-1|TRBJ2-2
TGTGCCAGCAGTGAAACAGGGGTCGCCGGGGAGCTGTTTTTT
CASSETGVAGELFF
>NA|TRBD1|TRBV18|TRBJ2-5
TGTGCCAGCTCACTCTATCCTCCGGGACAGGGGAACCAAGAGACCCAGTACTTC
CASSLYPPGQGNQETQYF
>NA|TRBD2|TRBV14|TRBJ2-1
TGTGCCAGCAGCTGGACTAGCGGGATTTACAATGAGCAGTTCTTC
CASSWTSGIYNEQFF
>NA|TRBD2|TRBV5-1|TRBJ2-3
TGCGCCAGCAGCTTGTTTCTTAGCGGGGGAGGCGATACGCAGTATTTT
CASSLFLSGGGDTQYF
>NA|NA|TRBV28|TRBJ1-1
TGTGCCAGCAGTTTGCCCCAGGGCGATATCGACACTGAAGCTTTCTTT
CASSLPQGDIDTEAFF
>many|NA|TRBV6-4|TRBJ2-2
TGTGCCACCGCGAACAGGGACACCGGGGAGCTGTTTTTT
CATANRDTGELFF
>NA|TRBD1|TRBV28|TRBJ2-2
TGTGCCAGCAGTACCGGGACAGGGCACGCCGGGGAGCTGTTTTTT
CASSTGTGHAGELFF
>once|TRBD1|TRBV6-6|TRBJ2-2
TGTGCCAGCAGTTTGAGGGGGCCGAGCACCGGGGAGCTGTTTTTT
CASSLRGPSTGELFF
>NA|NA|TRBV15|TRBJ1-1
TGTGCCACCAGCAACCCAGGGTCCACTGAAGCTTTCTTT
CATSNPGSTEAFF
>once|NA|TRBV7-6|TRBJ2-2
TGTGCCAGCAGCTTAACCCCAAGCGCGAACACCGGGGAGCTGTTTTTT
CASSLTPSANTGELFF
>NA|NA|TRBV30|TRBJ1-1
TGTGCCTGGAGTGTACGACATGCAGCTTTCTTT
CAWSVRHAAFF
>NA|NA|TRBV9|TRBJ2-2
TGTGCCAGCAGCCTTCTTAACACCGGGGAGCTGTTTTTT
CASSLLNTGELFF
>once|NA|TRBV19|TRBJ1-1
TGTGCCAGTAGTATAGGATGGGGGGGGCCGGGCACTGAAGCTTTCTTT
CASSIGWGGPGTEAFF
>NA|NA|TRBV2|TRBJ2-7
TGTGCCAGCAGCGTAAACAGGGCCCCTTCCTACGAGCAGTACTTC
CASSVNRAPSYEQYF
>few|NA|TRBV19|TRBJ2-2
TGTGCCAGCCGGGACACCGGCCGGGAGCTGTTTTTT
CASRDTGRELFF
>once|TRBD2|TRBV7-2|TRBJ2-3
TGTGCCAGCAGCCCCCGGATAGCGGGGGTGACAGATACGCAGTATTTT
CASSPRIAGVTDTQYF
>NA|NA|TRBV5-4|TRBJ2-7
TGTGCCAGCAGCTTCTATTCCGAGCAGTACTTC
CASSFYSEQYF
>NA|NA|TRBV30|TRBJ1-4
TGTGCCTGGAGTGTACTTGGTGGTGAAAAACTGTTTTTT
CAWSVLGGEKLFF
>NA|NA|TRBV6-1|TRBJ1-2
TGTGCCAGCAGTGAAGACGACAGGTTCTATGGCTACACCTTC
CASSEDDRFYGYTF
>NA|TRBD2|TRBV6-1|TRBJ2-7
TGTGCCAGCAGTTTGGGAGGGCCTCCCTACGAGCAGTACTTC
CASSLGGPPYEQYF